Listed below are T cell receptor beta chains from one sample, sequenced in a study of CD8+CD57+ T cells in acquired aplastic anemia. TCRdb called the reads again in MiXCR, with one record for every CDR3 protein. There are about 130,000 distinct CDR3 sequences in the sample; more than 40% occur only once, and 2.5% to 3% lies in the top ten. The sequenced sample was sorted CD4+, CD8+, or CD8+CD57+ T cells (not recorded which) from PBMCs. The receptors shown here come from a human donor in good health, serving as a control. Both conserved end residues are trimmed from each CDR3. The order of the fields is clone size, V gene, J gene, CDR3 protein. The size entry is marked missing in some rows and otherwise reads once, few, many or a size class.

clone size: .
V gene: TRBV20-1
J gene: TRBJ2-7
CDR3 protein: SASPSQGAEQY

clone size: many
V gene: TRBV7-6
J gene: TRBJ2-6
CDR3 protein: ASSSQGSSGANVLT

clone size: .
V gene: TRBV29-1
J gene: TRBJ1-5
CDR3 protein: SVYSNQPQH

clone size: .
V gene: TRBV24-1
J gene: TRBJ2-3
CDR3 protein: ATSDLRGTDTQY

clone size: many
V gene: TRBV6-2/TRBV6-3
J gene: TRBJ2-1
CDR3 protein: ASSYRVYISEQF

clone size: .
V gene: TRBV19
J gene: TRBJ2-3
CDR3 protein: ASSKPRGPSTDTQY

clone size: few
V gene: TRBV5-1
J gene: TRBJ2-7
CDR3 protein: ASSQCRGDYSYEQY

clone size: medium-sized
V gene: TRBV15
J gene: TRBJ1-2
CDR3 protein: ATSRNAGQNYGYT

clone size: .
V gene: TRBV11-2
J gene: TRBJ2-7
CDR3 protein: ASSLGSGLAGLSYEQY

clone size: .
V gene: TRBV2
J gene: TRBJ1-5
CDR3 protein: ASLDRPYSNQPQH

clone size: .
V gene: TRBV24-1
J gene: TRBJ2-7
CDR3 protein: ATSDTDRSYEQY

clone size: .
V gene: TRBV5-1
J gene: TRBJ2-7
CDR3 protein: ASSLSAASSYEQY

clone size: .
V gene: TRBV20-1
J gene: TRBJ2-5
CDR3 protein: SARGLAGGPLLETQY

clone size: .
V gene: TRBV11-1
J gene: TRBJ2-3
CDR3 protein: ASSLAGPGIVTDTQY

clone size: .
V gene: TRBV20-1
J gene: TRBJ2-5
CDR3 protein: SAGTEIRVRQETQY

clone size: .
V gene: TRBV9
J gene: TRBJ1-5
CDR3 protein: ASSVESREPQH

clone size: .
V gene: TRBV19
J gene: TRBJ2-1
CDR3 protein: ASGGLAGPFYNERF

clone size: many
V gene: TRBV6-5
J gene: TRBJ2-7
CDR3 protein: ASSYSRAGDYEQY

clone size: .
V gene: TRBV7-6
J gene: TRBJ1-2
CDR3 protein: ASSLSRSYGYT

clone size: .
V gene: TRBV20-1
J gene: TRBJ2-5
CDR3 protein: SASPGTSGGGYQETQY

clone size: .
V gene: TRBV11-2
J gene: TRBJ1-6
CDR3 protein: ASSSRRTGPYNSPLH

clone size: many
V gene: TRBV5-1
J gene: TRBJ1-1
CDR3 protein: ASSLRQFNTEAF

clone size: .
V gene: TRBV2
J gene: TRBJ2-3
CDR3 protein: ARTASSGGDTQY

clone size: few
V gene: TRBV29-1
J gene: TRBJ1-2
CDR3 protein: ITEGQYGYT

clone size: .
V gene: TRBV20-1
J gene: TRBJ2-5
CDR3 protein: SAFSSGTQY

clone size: .
V gene: TRBV10-3
J gene: TRBJ1-1
CDR3 protein: AISDSTGATF

clone size: many
V gene: TRBV7-6
J gene: TRBJ2-2
CDR3 protein: ASSSLTVTGELF

clone size: .
V gene: TRBV19
J gene: TRBJ1-6
CDR3 protein: ASSGQGRTPLH

clone size: many
V gene: TRBV5-3
J gene: TRBJ1-1
CDR3 protein: ASSLGANTEAF

clone size: few
V gene: TRBV10-3
J gene: TRBJ1-1
CDR3 protein: AISESGGEAF

clone size: .
V gene: TRBV15
J gene: TRBJ1-1
CDR3 protein: ATSSTWNTEAF

clone size: .
V gene: TRBV7-2
J gene: TRBJ1-1
CDR3 protein: ASSSLDRVNTEAF

clone size: many
V gene: TRBV19
J gene: TRBJ2-2
CDR3 protein: ASSITTDLQAGELF

clone size: many
V gene: TRBV20-1
J gene: TRBJ2-5
CDR3 protein: SAPRTEKETQY

clone size: .
V gene: TRBV25-1
J gene: TRBJ1-6
CDR3 protein: ASSETGGGSPLH

clone size: once
V gene: TRBV19
J gene: TRBJ1-3
CDR3 protein: ASSMRVRNTIY

clone size: few
V gene: TRBV6-1
J gene: TRBJ2-2
CDR3 protein: ASSQSGGGADTGELF

clone size: .
V gene: TRBV2
J gene: TRBJ2-1
CDR3 protein: ASSINREQF

clone size: .
V gene: TRBV15
J gene: TRBJ2-7
CDR3 protein: ATSTASSYEQY

clone size: many
V gene: TRBV25-1
J gene: TRBJ1-1
CDR3 protein: ASSVAGGAVTEAF

clone size: many
V gene: TRBV15
J gene: TRBJ2-3
CDR3 protein: ATSRGGLALGSSTDTQY

clone size: .
V gene: TRBV7-8
J gene: TRBJ2-5
CDR3 protein: ASSLNRLAGGRETQY